One and the same sample provided the 18 T cell receptor beta chains below, sequenced in a study of T cell responses to AZD1222 COVID-19 vaccine. TCRdb keeps only in-frame clones here, not all; method: immunoSEQ multiplex PCR. The sample holds 100,000 to 150,000 clones, 75% to 90% seen once. The sample here was peripheral blood, taken 28 days after the second AZD1222 dose. The receptor source for this set is an adult who received the AZD1222 COVID-19 vaccine.

This clone occurred a few times. This rearrangement joins TRBV6-5 to TRBJ1-5; D gene unclear. Germline V lookup: CDR1 MNHEY, CDR2 SVGAGI. The CDR3 is 13 residues long. The ends were cut back, 7 bases at V and 3 bases at J, with 10 bases in the middle. The CDR3 region has the DNA TGTGCCAGCACCGCCAGTCCCAATCAGCCCCAGCATTTT. Residues: CASTASPNQPQHF.

The J gene is TRBJ2-1, the V gene TRBV30; 9 bases fit TRBD2. This CDR3 has 17 amino acids. V trimming: 3 bases; J trimming: 0 bases; junction bases outside the gene matches: 9. Per the germline V gene, CDR1 is GTSNPN and CDR2 is SVGIG (reference sequence). The CDR3 bases are TGTGCCTGGAGGACCGGTAGCGGGGGCAGCTCCTACAATGAGCAGTTCTTC. Residues: CAWRTGSGGSSYNEQFF.

V and J are TRBV28 and TRBJ1-5, with 7 nucleotides matching TRBD1. The germline V gene has CDR1 MDHEN and CDR2 SYDVKM. The CDR3 totals 16 residues. V lost 2 bases and J lost 3; bases outside the gene matches: 7. Written as DNA, the CDR3 is TGTGCCAGCAGTTTAAATCCAGGGGGGAACAATCAGCCCCAGCATTTT. Residues: CASSLNPGGNNQPQHF.

This chain links TRBV7-2 with TRBJ1-3; tentatively, D is TRBD1 (6 bases). The CDR3 spans 13 residues. Trimming took off 11 bases at V and 2 bases at J, with 13 bases between the two ends. Germline V CDR1 and CDR2: SGHTA, FQGNSA. CDR3 loop: CAPITGTGNTIYF. The CDR3 DNA reads as TGTGCCCCTATTACAGGGACTGGAAACACCATATATTTT.

Here the CDR3 reads CASSSRSVGEQYF. The CDR3 DNA reads as TGTGCCAGTAGCTCCAGGAGTGTGGGGGAGCAGTACTTC. This chain joins TRBV19 and TRBJ2-7, with D unclear. Germline CDR1 is LNHDA and CDR2 is SQIVND (reference sequence). Trimming left V 6 bases short and J 7 bases short, with 16 bases between. The CDR3 loop spans 13 amino acids.

This CDR3 is CASFPGPATSTDTQYF. The CDR3 nucleotides are TGTGCCAGCTTTCCCGGTCCGGCCACTAGCACAGATACGCAGTATTTT. The rearrangement joins TRBV27 to TRBJ2-3, with unresolved D. The CDR3 is 16 amino acids. The V end was cut by 8 bases, the J end by 0 bases, with 18 bases between. Per the germline V gene, CDR1 is MNHEY and CDR2 is SMNVEV (reference sequence).

The gene calls are TRBV6-2 or TRBV6-3 and TRBJ2-3; D could derive from TRBD1 or TRBD2 (5 bases each). The V end was cut by 4 bases, the J end by 4 bases, with 12 bases between. CDR3 length: 14 residues. The V gene's germline CDR1 is MNHEY and CDR2 SVGEGT. The CDR3 spells CASSSGQNPDTQYF. The DNA of the CDR3 is TGTGCCAGCAGTTCGGGGCAAAACCCAGATACGCAGTATTTT.

This clone was recorded only once. This chain uses TRBV5-6 with TRBJ1-5; no definite D call. The CDR3 totals 13 residues. Germline CDR1 SGHDT, CDR2 YYEEEE. V lost 0 bases to trimming and J lost 5 bases, with 6 bases between them. The DNA of the CDR3 is TGTGCCAGCAGCTTGGATCCCGATCAGCCCCAGCATTTT. Protein product: CASSLDPDQPQHF. Based on the CDR3 plus reference TRBV5-6 and TRBJ1-5, the full variable domain is DAGVTQSPTHLIKTRGQQVTLRCSPKSGHDTVSWYQQALGQGPQFIFQYYEEEERQRGNFPDRFSGHQFPNYSSELNVNALLLGDSALYLCASSLDPDQPQHFGDGTRLSIL.

The gene calls are TRBV6-5 and TRBJ2-5; 7 bases agree with TRBD1. V shed 6 bases and J 3 bases; nucleotides not matched to a gene: 7. The length of the CDR3 is 14 residues. Germline assignment: CDR1 MNHEY and CDR2 SVGAGI. CDR3: CASSYRGPEETQYF. CDR3 DNA: TGTGCCAGCAGCTACAGGGGTCCCGAAGAGACCCAGTACTTC.

This clone was counted only a few times. The CDR3 here is CASSQVLRQAAGQSYGYTF. The CDR3 coding sequence is TGTGCCAGCAGCCAAGTCCTACGTCAGGCGGCAGGGCAGAGCTATGGCTACACCTTC. The genes are TRBV14 and TRBJ1-2, with a tentative D call TRBD1 (5 bases). The length of the CDR3 is 19 residues. Germline CDR1 reads SGHDN; CDR2 reads FVKESK. The V end was cut by 1 base, the J end by 4 bases, with 25 bases between.

This clone was detected only once. This chain connects TRBV6-5 to TRBJ1-1, with D perhaps TRBD1 (6 bases). CDR1 and CDR2 from the germline V gene are MNHEY and SVGAGI. The germline V and J ends were trimmed by 7 bases and 4 bases, with 19 bases remaining between them. This CDR3 has 15 residues. CDR3 bases: TGTGCCAGCACTCAGAGGCGTAGAGGGGGCACTGAAGCTTTCTTT. Protein: CASTQRRRGGTEAFF.

This rearrangement joins TRBV28 to TRBJ1-2, with 7 bases identical to TRBD1. The ends lost 5 bases at V and 4 bases at J; junction bases unmatched: 4. The CDR3 consists of 13 residues. Germline V gene sequence: CDR1 MDHEN, CDR2 SYDVKM. The CDR3 loop reads CASSAGTVYGYTF. In DNA form, the CDR3 reads TGTGCCAGCAGTGCCGGGACAGTCTATGGCTACACCTTC.

This chain joins TRBV9 and TRBJ2-1; TRBD2 agrees at 10 bases. V gave up 0 bases and J gave up 7 bases; unmatched junction bases: 4. The germline V gene has CDR1 SGDLS and CDR2 YYNGEE. The CDR3 covers 15 residues. The CDR3 bases are TGTGCCAGCAGCGTAGCCAGCGGGGGGGCGAATGAGCAGTTCTTC. Its translation: CASSVASGGANEQFF.

The genes are TRBV6-6 and TRBJ2-3, with 8 bases aligning to TRBD2. Trimming cost V 6 bases and J 0 bases; bases outside gene matches: 8. CDR3 length: 16 amino acids. Germline-derived CDR1 and CDR2 are MNHNY and SVGAGI (reference sequence). This CDR3 reads CASRISGVTSTDTQYF. As DNA, the CDR3 is TGTGCCAGCAGGATTAGCGGGGTAACTAGCACAGATACGCAGTATTTT.

V gene TRBV7-9 combines with J gene TRBJ1-5; D remains ambiguous. CDR1 and CDR2 (germline): SEHNR, FQNEAQ (reference sequence). The V gene lost 5 bases and the J gene lost 5 bases, with 10 bases spanning the gap. This CDR3 has 13 amino acids. The CDR3 coding sequence is TGTGCCAGCAGCAGGGAGCCCCATCAGCCCCAGCATTTT. It codes for CASSREPHQPQHF.

This sequence joins TRBV4-1 and TRBJ1-6, with D tentatively TRBD1 (5 bases). This CDR3 spans 14 amino acids. Trimming left V 8 bases short and J 11 bases short, with 19 bases between. Germline lookup yields CDR1 MGHRA and CDR2 YSYEKL. The CDR3 loop reads CASGSPGQTTPLHF. CDR3 DNA: TGCGCCAGCGGTTCCCCGGGGCAGACGACACCCCTCCACTTT.

This chain links TRBV7-6 with TRBJ2-5; D call uncertain. Germline V gene data show CDR1 as SGHVS and CDR2 as FNYEAQ. The CDR3 covers 16 residues. The ends were cut back, 5 bases at V and 1 base at J, with 17 bases in the middle. The CDR3 loop reads CASSPTPPLGQETQYF. CDR3 nucleotides: TGTGCCAGCAGCCCGACGCCCCCTCTAGGCCAAGAGACCCAGTACTTC.

The genes are TRBV6-5 and TRBJ2-5; D may be TRBD1 (7 bases). Germline loops: CDR1 MNHEY, CDR2 SVGAGI. Trimming removed 7 bases from V and 7 bases from J, with 10 bases in between. The CDR3 covers 11 residues. The CDR3 region is CASTQGGTQYF. Here the CDR3 DNA reads TGTGCCAGCACGCAGGGGGGGACCCAGTACTTC.